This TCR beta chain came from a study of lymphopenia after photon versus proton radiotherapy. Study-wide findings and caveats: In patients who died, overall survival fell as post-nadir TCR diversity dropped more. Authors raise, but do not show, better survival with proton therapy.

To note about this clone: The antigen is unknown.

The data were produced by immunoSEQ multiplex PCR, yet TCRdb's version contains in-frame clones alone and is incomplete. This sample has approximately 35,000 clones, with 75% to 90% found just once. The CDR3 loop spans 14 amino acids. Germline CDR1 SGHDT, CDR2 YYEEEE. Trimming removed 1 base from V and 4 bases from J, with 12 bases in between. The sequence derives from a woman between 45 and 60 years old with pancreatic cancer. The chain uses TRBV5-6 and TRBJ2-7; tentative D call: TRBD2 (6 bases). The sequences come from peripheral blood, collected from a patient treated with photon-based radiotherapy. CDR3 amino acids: CASSLSGLGYEQYF. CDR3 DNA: TGTGCCAGCAGCTTGAGCGGGTTGGGGTACGAGCAGTACTTC.